The 26 T cell receptor beta chains presented below share a single source sample, sequenced in a study of persistence of HIV-infected CD4 T cells. The libraries were made with immunoSEQ version 4 in survey mode. Sequencing was performed with immunoSEQ multiplex PCR; in TCRdb, only in-frame clones are kept and a portion is missing. This sample has tens of thousands of clones, with over 80% found just once. The stimulus was lysate of CMV-infected fibroblasts, around 10 ug/mL. Sorted nonresponding memory CD4+ T cells were CD40L-negative, CD69-negative, CD45RO-high. Antigen specificity for these receptors is unknown. The sample was CD4+ T cells sorted from PBMCs after approximately 20-hour stimulation, taken from a patient who received antiretroviral therapy. The receptor set was obtained from an adult man with HIV who was CMV-seropositive.

The V call is TRBV9, the J call TRBJ2-2; TRBD2 is a possible D gene (5 bases). There are 16 residues in the CDR3. Trimming stripped 0 bases from V and 7 bases from J, with 16 bases between. The V gene's germline CDR1 is SGDLS and CDR2 YYNGEE. CDR3 protein: CASSVGGSHRVGELFF. DNA of the CDR3: TGTGCCAGCAGCGTAGGAGGGTCCCATCGGGTCGGGGAGCTGTTTTTT. The full variable domain, completed using reference TRBV9 and TRBJ2-2, is DSGVTQTPKHLITATGQRVTLRCSPRSGDLSVYWYQQSLDQGLQFLIQYYNGEERAKGNILERFSAQQFPDLHSELNLSSLELGDSALYFCASSVGGSHRVGELFFGEGSRLTVL.

This chain connects TRBV7-6 to TRBJ2-1; D is undetermined. V dropped 3 bases and J dropped 1 base, with 4 bases sitting between them. Germline V gene sequence: CDR1 SGHVS, CDR2 FNYEAQ. The CDR3 has 13 residues. The CDR3 reads CASSFQSYNEQFF. The CDR3 DNA is TGTGCCAGCAGCTTCCAGTCCTACAATGAGCAGTTCTTC. Combining the CDR3 with reference TRBV7-6 and TRBJ2-1 gives the whole variable domain GAGVSQSPRYKVTKRGQDVALRCDPISGHVSLYWYRQALGQGPEFLTYFNYEAQQDKSGLPNDRFSAERPEGSISTLTIQRTEQRDSAMYRCASSFQSYNEQFFGPGTRLTVL.

The J gene is TRBJ2-7, the V gene TRBV7-8; the D gene could be TRBD1 or TRBD2 (5 bases each). Germline V gene sequence: CDR1 SGHVS, CDR2 FQNEAQ. V lost 5 bases and J lost 5, with 19 bases in between. The CDR3 runs 15 residues. CDR3 loop: CASSPIVRGTDEQYF. The DNA for the CDR3 is TGTGCCAGCAGCCCCATAGTGAGGGGAACGGACGAGCAGTACTTC.

A single count supports this clone. This chain connects TRBV29-1 to TRBJ2-1; unclear D gene. Germline V gene data show CDR1 as SQVTM and CDR2 as ANQGSEA. The CDR3 length is 14 residues. V lost 6 bases and J lost 0, with 12 bases in between. The CDR3 region is CSVKIISSYNEQFF. The CDR3 bases are TGCAGCGTAAAGATAATAAGCTCCTACAATGAGCAGTTCTTC.

The chain carries TRBV19 and TRBJ1-2; 11 nucleotides align to TRBD1. Trimming took 6 bases from V and 4 from J; bases not matched to a gene: 7. Germline V gene lookup returns CDR1 LNHDA and CDR2 SQIVND (reference sequence). The CDR3 extends over 15 amino acids. The CDR3 region is CASRSGQGVVYGYTF. CDR3 nucleotide sequence: TGTGCCAGTAGGTCGGGACAGGGGGTTGTCTATGGCTACACCTTC.

The chain is built from TRBV5-1 and TRBJ2-3; unclear D gene. CDR1 and CDR2 from the germline V gene are SGHRS and YFSETQ. The V end was cut by 1 base, the J end by 2 bases, with 2 bases between. The CDR3 loop spans 12 amino acids. Here the CDR3 reads CASSLPTDTQYF. The DNA of the CDR3 is TGCGCCAGCAGCTTGCCCACAGATACGCAGTATTTT.

The rearrangement links TRBV9 to TRBJ1-1, with D uncertain. This CDR3 contains 14 residues. Germline assignment: CDR1 SGDLS and CDR2 YYNGEE. Trimming pared 0 bases from V and 8 bases from J, leaving 14 bases between. CDR3 region: CASSVESWGTEAFF. CDR3 in DNA: TGTGCCAGCAGCGTAGAGAGTTGGGGAACCGAAGCTTTCTTT.

CDR3 DNA: TGTGCCAGCAGCAATAGCGGGGGGGCAAGGGAGCAGTACTTC. Protein sequence: CASSNSGGAREQYF. The rearrangement links TRBV5-8 to TRBJ2-7, with 11 bases that match TRBD2. The germline gives CDR1 SGHTS, CDR2 YDEGEE. The CDR3 sequence is 14 residues long. V shed 4 bases, J shed 7 bases, and the junction held 7 bases outside the gene matches. The variable domain in full, with the rest retrieved from reference TRBV5-8 and TRBJ2-7, is EAGVTQSPTHLIKTRGQQATLRCSPISGHTSVYWYQQALGLGLQFLLWYDEGEERNRGNFPPRFSGRQFPNYSSELNVNALELEDSALYLCASSNSGGAREQYFGPGTRLTVT.

The rearrangement joins TRBV7-2 to TRBJ2-7; D call uncertain. The CDR3 runs 14 residues. Germline CDR1 and CDR2: SGHTA and FQGNSA. The V and J ends lost 5 bases and 1 base respectively, with 12 bases between them. DNA of the CDR3: TGTGCCAGCAGCAAACTCGTCCCTTCCTACGAGCAGTACTTC. It translates to CASSKLVPSYEQYF.

J is TRBJ1-5 and V is TRBV4-2; tentatively, D is TRBD1 (5 bases). Trimming cost V 1 base and J 7 bases, with 14 bases left between them. Germline CDR1 reads LGHNA; CDR2 reads YNFKEQ. The CDR3 loop spans 15 amino acids. As DNA, the CDR3 is TGTGCCAGCAGCCAAGGAGGGACTGGAGGCCAGCCCCAGCATTTT. It yields the protein CASSQGGTGGQPQHF.

This clone was recorded only once. This chain uses TRBV2 with TRBJ1-1; 7 bases map to TRBD1. Germline assignment: CDR1 SNHLY and CDR2 FYNNEI. CDR3 length: 14 amino acids. The V and J ends lost 2 bases and 3 bases, in that order; junction bases with no gene match: 3. The CDR3, as DNA: TGTGCCAGCAGTGAACAGGGGGGACACACTGAAGCTTTCTTT. As protein: CASSEQGGHTEAFF.

The chain carries TRBV6-5 and TRBJ1-1; D may be TRBD1 (5 bases). The CDR3 length is 15 residues. Deletions cut 4 bases from V and 5 bases from J, with 17 bases between. CDR1 and CDR2 from the germline V gene are MNHEY and SVGAGI. The CDR3 sequence is CASSSGGGGVTEAFF. As DNA, the CDR3 is TGTGCCAGCAGTTCAGGCGGGGGGGGAGTTACTGAAGCTTTCTTT.

The genes are TRBV3-1 (or the pseudogene TRBV3-2) and TRBJ2-7; D is unresolved. CDR1 LGHDT and CDR2 YNNKEL come from the germline V gene (reference sequence). With 2 bases removed from V and 7 bases from J, the gap between germline ends came to 15 bases. The length of the CDR3 is 14 residues. The CDR3 nucleotides read TGTGCCAGCAGCCAAAGTACAAGGGCGGAGGAGCAGTACTTC. Translating gives CASSQSTRAEEQYF.

This clone came up a few times. The gene calls are TRBV3-1 (or the pseudogene TRBV3-2) and TRBJ1-3; D might be TRBD1 (6 bases). Trimming took 3 bases from V and 4 from J, leaving 13 bases between them. The CDR3 loop spans 15 amino acids. CDR1 is LGHDT and CDR2 is YNNKEL in the germline V gene (reference sequence). CDR3 sequence reads: CASSHYRDIGNTIYF. CDR3 bases: TGTGCCAGCAGCCACTACCGGGACATAGGAAACACCATATATTTT.

V usage is TRBV9 and J usage is TRBJ1-4; perhaps TRBD1 as D (5 bases). This CDR3 is 15 amino acids long. Germline values: CDR1 SGDLS, CDR2 YYNGEE. Between the trimmed V and J ends, which lost 2 bases and 2 bases, there was a span of 10 bases. The CDR3: CASSVQGSTNEKLFF. The CDR3 DNA reads TGTGCCAGCAGCGTTCAGGGTTCGACTAATGAAAAACTGTTTTTT.

This sequence joins TRBV10-2 and TRBJ1-2; no reliable D call. The CDR3 loop spans 17 amino acids. CDR1 WSHSY and CDR2 SAAADI come from the germline V gene. V shed 8 bases and J shed 0 bases, with 22 bases lying between them. CDR3 bases: TGCGCCAGCCTCGGTGGCGGTCTAGCCCTCACTAACTATGGCTACACCTTC. It yields the protein CASLGGGLALTNYGYTF.

Here the CDR3 DNA reads TGCAGCGTTGAAGATGCACTAGCGGGGGGGCAAATCGGGCAGTATTTT. This encodes CSVEDALAGGQIGQYF. This rearrangement joins TRBV29-1 to TRBJ2-3; 13 positions match TRBD2. CDR3 length: 16 amino acids. Trimming removed 0 bases from V and 11 bases from J; junction bases left unmatched: 11. Germline V gene sequence: CDR1 SQVTM, CDR2 ANQGSEA.

The genes are TRBV19 and TRBJ1-2; weak D call: TRBD1 (5 bases). Germline assignment: CDR1 LNHDA and CDR2 SQIVND (reference sequence). This CDR3 has 13 amino acids. Trimming cost V 5 bases and J 5 bases, with 12 bases left between them. Written as DNA, the CDR3 is TGTGCCAGTAGTGCAGGGCTGATTTATGGCTACACCTTC. Protein product: CASSAGLIYGYTF.

The chain couples TRBV18 to TRBJ2-3, with D perhaps TRBD1 or TRBD2 (6 bases each). Germline loops: CDR1 KGHSH, CDR2 LQKENI. Trimming cost V 3 bases and J 2 bases, with 9 bases left between them. CDR3 length equals 14 residues. The CDR3 is CASSPGGNTDTQYF. The CDR3 DNA is TGTGCCAGCTCACCGGGGGGCAACACAGATACGCAGTATTTT.

The chain uses TRBV19 and TRBJ2-1; maybe TRBD2 (6 bases). Trimming pared 3 bases from V and 7 bases from J, leaving 16 bases between. In germline, CDR1 is LNHDA, CDR2 SQIVND (reference sequence). This CDR3 contains 15 residues. CDR3 sequence reads: CASSIRAGTSNEQFF. In nucleotides, the CDR3 is TGTGCCAGTAGTATCCGCGCCGGGACTTCAAATGAGCAGTTCTTC.

The chain carries TRBV9 and TRBJ2-2, with D unresolved. Germline V gene sequence: CDR1 SGDLS, CDR2 YYNGEE. CDR3 length: 16 amino acids. With 0 bases removed from V and 0 bases from J, the gap between germline ends came to 9 bases. CDR3 nucleotide sequence: TGTGCCAGCAGCGTAGACAGCCTTCCGAACACCGGGGAGCTGTTTTTT. It translates to CASSVDSLPNTGELFF.

The chain combines TRBV19 with TRBJ1-2; no definite D call. The ends were cut back, 7 bases at V and 5 bases at J, with 20 bases in the middle. CDR3 size: 15 residues. Germline CDR1 is LNHDA and CDR2 is SQIVND (reference sequence). CDR3 sequence: CASTLTQRAGYGYTF. Written as DNA, the CDR3 is TGTGCCAGTACCCTCACCCAACGGGCTGGGTATGGCTACACCTTC.

This clone has a handful of counts. V gene TRBV2 combines with J gene TRBJ2-7; D may be TRBD1 (6 bases). Germline V lookup: CDR1 SNHLY, CDR2 FYNNEI. The CDR3 totals 15 residues. V was cut by 4 bases and J by 5 bases, with 18 bases left in between. CDR3 bases: TGTGCCAGCAGTGTTTCCTGGCAGGGGTTCAACGAGCAGTACTTC. Protein product: CASSVSWQGFNEQYF.

This clone was observed a few times. The chain employs TRBV19 and TRBJ2-3, with D unresolved. This CDR3 is built from 13 residues. The V gene's germline CDR1 is LNHDA and CDR2 SQIVND (reference sequence). V lost 5 bases and J 6 bases, leaving 12 bases between the germline ends. Written as DNA, the CDR3 is TGTGCCAGTAGTCAAGGGCACCGCGATACGCAGTATTTT. Amino acids: CASSQGHRDTQYF.

This chain connects TRBV5-5 to TRBJ1-1; D not resolved. Per germline, CDR1 SGHKS and CDR2 YYEKEE (reference sequence). CDR3 size: 13 residues. Deletions cut 0 bases from V and 5 bases from J, with 8 bases between. The CDR3 sequence: CASSLAGKTEAFF. CDR3 DNA sequence: TGTGCCAGCAGCTTGGCTGGGAAGACTGAAGCTTTCTTT.

The chain is built from TRBV7-2 and TRBJ1-1; D uncertain. CDR1 SGHTA and CDR2 FQGNSA come from the germline V gene. Trimming took off 4 bases at V and 1 base at J, with 7 bases between the two ends. The CDR3 has 13 amino acids. The CDR3 DNA sequence: TGTGCCAGCAGCTCCGGACCGAACACTGAAGCTTTCTTT. Translated: CASSSGPNTEAFF.